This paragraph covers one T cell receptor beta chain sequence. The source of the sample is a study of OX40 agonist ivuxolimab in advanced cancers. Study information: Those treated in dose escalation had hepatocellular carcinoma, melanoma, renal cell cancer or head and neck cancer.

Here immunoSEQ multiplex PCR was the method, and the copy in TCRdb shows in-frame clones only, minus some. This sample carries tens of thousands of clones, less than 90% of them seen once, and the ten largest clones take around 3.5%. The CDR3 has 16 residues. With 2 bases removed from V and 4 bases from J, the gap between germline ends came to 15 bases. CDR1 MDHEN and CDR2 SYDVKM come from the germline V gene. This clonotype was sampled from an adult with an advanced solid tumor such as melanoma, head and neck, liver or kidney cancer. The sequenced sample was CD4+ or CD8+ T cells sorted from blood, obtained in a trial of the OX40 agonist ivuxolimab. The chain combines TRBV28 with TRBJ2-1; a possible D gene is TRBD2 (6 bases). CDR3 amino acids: CASSLVVSGSYNEQFF. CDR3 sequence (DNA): TGTGCCAGCAGTTTAGTGGTTTCCGGGAGTTACAATGAGCAGTTCTTC. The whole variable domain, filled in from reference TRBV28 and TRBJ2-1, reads DVKVTQSSRYLVKRTGEKVFLECVQDMDHENMFWYRQDPGLGLRLIYFSYDVKMKEKGDIPEGYSVSREKKERFSLILESASTNQTSMYLCASSLVVSGSYNEQFFGPGTRLTVL.